These 22 T cell receptor beta chains came from one sample sequenced in a study of T cell responses to AZD1222 COVID-19 vaccine. Sequencing used immunoSEQ multiplex PCR; TCRdb keeps in-frame clones, though not all of them. The table shows roughly 43,000 clones, with about 82% occurring only once. Sequencing was performed on peripheral blood, taken 28 days after the second dose of the MenACWY control vaccine. Receptors were obtained from an adult who received the MenACWY meningococcal vaccine as a control.

In DNA form, the CDR3 reads TGTGCCAGCAGTTTGTCCCCTGTGGCGAACTATGGCTACACCTTC. Translation gives CASSLSPVANYGYTF. The chain has TRBV27 and TRBJ1-2; D call uncertain. V lost 3 bases to trimming and J lost 2 bases, with 13 bases between them. The germline V gene encodes CDR1 MNHEY and CDR2 SMNVEV (reference sequence). The CDR3 sequence is 15 residues long.

In its sample, this clone was seen once. The chain carries TRBV28 and TRBJ1-5; a possible D gene is TRBD1 (5 bases). V shed 4 bases and J shed 6 bases, with 13 bases lying between them. Germline-derived CDR1 and CDR2 are MDHEN and SYDVKM. This CDR3 has 14 amino acids. The DNA of the CDR3 is TGTGCCAGCAGTTGGGACGGGGGGGGTCAGCCCCAGCATTTT. It codes for CASSWDGGGQPQHF. Drawing the rest from reference TRBV28 and TRBJ1-5, the complete variable domain is DVKVTQSSRYLVKRTGEKVFLECVQDMDHENMFWYRQDPGLGLRLIYFSYDVKMKEKGDIPEGYSVSREKKERFSLILESASTNQTSMYLCASSWDGGGQPQHFGDGTRLSIL.

This chain uses TRBV5-4 with TRBJ2-6, with D uncertain. CDR1 is SGHNT, CDR2 YYREEE, per germline (reference sequence). The CDR3 is 14 residues long. V gave up 5 bases and J gave up 0 bases, with 6 bases separating them. The CDR3, as DNA: TGTGCCAGCAGGGACGTCTCTGGGGCCAACGTCCTGACTTTC. Its protein product is CASRDVSGANVLTF.

The V gene is TRBV18, the J gene TRBJ1-2; D uncertain. Germline CDR1 KGHSH, CDR2 LQKENI. Trimming pared 1 base from V and 4 bases from J, leaving 10 bases between. CDR3 length equals 14 residues. This CDR3 reads CASSPLVGGYGYTF. CDR3 bases: TGTGCCAGCTCACCACTAGTGGGAGGCTATGGCTACACCTTC.

The chain links TRBV7-8 to TRBJ1-2, with D uncertain. Germline lookup yields CDR1 SGHVS and CDR2 FQNEAQ. V lost 2 bases, J lost 8 bases, and 18 bases lay in between. The CDR3 totals 15 residues. Here the CDR3 DNA reads TGTGCCAGCAGCTTAAATATCCGCGGGAGTTCCGGCTACACCTTC. It codes for CASSLNIRGSSGYTF.

The rearrangement links TRBV7-9 to TRBJ1-3, with a tentative D call TRBD1 (5 bases). The CDR3 has 15 amino acids. Germline V gives CDR1 SEHNR, CDR2 FQNEAQ (reference sequence). V lost 3 bases and J lost 3, with 12 bases in between. As DNA, the CDR3 is TGTGCCAGCAGCTTTCAGGGAAGAGATGGAAACACCATATATTTT. It yields the protein CASSFQGRDGNTIYF.

The chain links TRBV9 to TRBJ1-2, with TRBD1 identical over 7 bases. Germline CDR1 and CDR2: SGDLS and YYNGEE. The junction had 7 bases not matched to a gene; V was cut back by 4 bases and J by 1 base. CDR3 length: 15 amino acids. The CDR3 loop reads CASSPRDRDNYGYTF. As DNA, the CDR3 is TGTGCCAGCAGCCCCCGGGACAGAGATAACTATGGCTACACCTTC.

The J gene is TRBJ2-3, the V gene TRBV2, with 9 bases lining up with TRBD2. This CDR3 contains 17 residues. The germline CDR1 and CDR2 sequences are SNHLY and FYNNEI. After removal of 2 bases from V and 2 bases from J, the junction contained 8 bases not matched to a gene. The CDR3 reads CASSESSSGVVTDTQYF. The CDR3 DNA is TGTGCCAGCAGTGAAAGTTCTAGCGGGGTCGTCACAGATACGCAGTATTTT.

J is TRBJ1-1 and V is TRBV11-2; D uncertain. Trimming removed 1 base at V and 3 bases at J, with 3 bases between. Germline V gene sequence: CDR1 SGHAT, CDR2 FQNNGV. This CDR3 is 12 amino acids long. CDR3 in amino acids: CASSLVDTEAFF. The CDR3 nucleotides read TGTGCCAGCAGCTTAGTAGACACTGAAGCTTTCTTT.

The J gene is TRBJ1-1, the V gene TRBV18, with TRBD1 identical over 9 bases. The CDR3 is made up of 14 amino acids. Germline CDR1 KGHSH, CDR2 LQKENI. The ends lost 3 bases at V and 5 bases at J; junction bases unmatched: 4. The chain's CDR3 is CASSPTGGGTEAFF. The CDR3 bases are TGTGCCAGCTCACCGACAGGGGGAGGGACTGAAGCTTTCTTT.

This clone is deemed medium-sized. This chain joins TRBV27 and TRBJ2-7; D possibly matches TRBD1 or TRBD2 (5 bases each). Germline V gene data show CDR1 as MNHEY and CDR2 as SMNVEV (reference sequence). CDR3 size: 15 residues. V was shortened by 6 bases and J by 4 bases, with 19 bases between the two germline ends. This CDR3 is CASSRTRGVLYEQYF. The DNA of the CDR3 is TGTGCCAGCAGCCGAACTAGAGGGGTCCTTTACGAGCAGTACTTC.

The chain recombines TRBV5-1 with TRBJ1-1, with D tentatively TRBD1 (5 bases). CDR1 and CDR2 from the germline V gene are SGHRS and YFSETQ. Trimming took 4 bases from V and 1 from J, leaving 29 bases between them. There are 20 residues in the CDR3. The DNA of the CDR3 is TGCGCCAGCAGCCGGCCGCCAGCGGGGCATGGGGGTCTTCCGAACACTGAAGCTTTCTTT. It translates to CASSRPPAGHGGLPNTEAFF.

Only a few counts were recorded for this clone. This sequence joins TRBV28 and TRBJ2-6, with 7 bases lining up with TRBD1. CDR3 length equals 17 residues. V gave up 7 bases and J gave up 5 bases; unmatched junction bases: 14. Germline assignment: CDR1 MDHEN and CDR2 SYDVKM. This CDR3 reads CASTTTGRALRANVLTF. The CDR3 bases are TGTGCCAGCACTACGACAGGGCGTGCGCTCAGGGCCAACGTCCTGACTTTC.

CDR3 amino acids: CASRSRGGYNYGYTF. The DNA of the CDR3 is TGTGCCAGCAGGTCCCGGGGAGGATATAACTATGGCTACACCTTC. The genes are TRBV6-5 and TRBJ1-2; D gene ambiguous. Trimming stripped 6 bases from V and 1 base from J, with 15 bases between. This CDR3 region has 15 residues. CDR1 is MNHEY, CDR2 SVGAGI, per germline.

This clone was observed a few times. The J gene is TRBJ2-7, the V gene TRBV2; perhaps TRBD1 as D (6 bases). This CDR3 comprises 13 residues. V gave up 6 bases and J gave up 0 bases, with 9 bases separating them. Germline values: CDR1 SNHLY, CDR2 FYNNEI. CDR3 nucleotides: TGTGCCAGCAGGGGACACGACTCCTACGAGCAGTACGTC. Translation: CASRGHDSYEQYV.

Details on this clone: Other nucleotide sequences in the sample specify the same CDR3. The chain combines TRBV12-3 or TRBV12-4 with TRBJ2-5; 7 nucleotides match TRBD2. The CDR3 sequence is 13 residues long. The V and J ends lost 3 bases and 5 bases, in that order; junction bases with no gene match: 3. Here the CDR3 DNA reads TGTGCCAGCAGTTTGTGGGGGGGTGAGACCCAGTACTTC. It is translated as CASSLWGGETQYF.

CDR3 bases: TGTGCCATCAGGACCCCGGGGACGATGGGGACTGAAGCTTTCTTT. It translates to CAIRTPGTMGTEAFF. The chain combines TRBV10-3 with TRBJ1-1, with a weak D call TRBD1 (5 bases). The germline V and J ends were trimmed by 6 bases and 5 bases, with 19 bases remaining between them. The CDR3 spans 15 residues. CDR1 ENHRY and CDR2 SYGVKD come from the germline V gene.

The rearrangement joins TRBV6-4 to TRBJ1-2; a weak D match, TRBD1 (5 bases). V lost 3 bases to trimming and J lost 7 bases, with 15 bases between them. The CDR3 runs 14 residues. The germline CDR1 and CDR2 sequences are MRHNA and SNTAGT. CDR3 in DNA: TGTGCCAGCAGTGAAAGGGACGGGGGGATTGGCTACACCTTC. Translation gives CASSERDGGIGYTF.

The genes are TRBV2 and TRBJ1-5; D is uncertain. CDR3 length: 14 residues. The germline gives CDR1 SNHLY, CDR2 FYNNEI. V dropped 1 base and J dropped 4 bases, with 8 bases sitting between them. The CDR3 region is CASSEGQSNQPQHF. For the CDR3, the DNA is TGTGCCAGCAGTGAAGGGCAGTCAAATCAGCCCCAGCATTTT.

This clone was recorded once. The chain carries TRBV5-1 and TRBJ1-4, with unresolved D. CDR1 and CDR2 from the germline V gene are SGHRS and YFSETQ. V lost 0 bases and J lost 6, with 9 bases in between. The CDR3 totals 14 residues. This CDR3 is CASSLEGRDEKLFF. The CDR3 nucleotides read TGCGCCAGCAGCTTGGAAGGTCGCGATGAAAAACTGTTTTTT.

This rearrangement joins TRBV11-3 to TRBJ2-2, with D possibly TRBD2 on 6 matching bases. Trimming cost V 6 bases and J 6 bases, with 14 bases left between them. Germline values: CDR1 SGHNT, CDR2 YENEEA. This CDR3 spans 14 amino acids. The CDR3 loop reads CASSLTRRAGELFF. CDR3 nucleotide sequence: TGTGCCAGCAGTTTGACTAGACGGGCCGGGGAGCTGTTTTTT.

The chain couples TRBV28 to TRBJ1-4; 8 nucleotides match TRBD1. This CDR3 is built from 18 residues. The V segment lost 5 bases and the J segment 2 bases; nucleotides outside the gene matches: 13. The V gene's germline CDR1 is MDHEN and CDR2 SYDVKM. CDR3 DNA sequence: TGTGCCAGCAGTGCTGGGACAGGTCTTGGAACTACTAATGAAAAACTGTTTTTT. Protein sequence: CASSAGTGLGTTNEKLFF.